This T cell receptor beta chain was sequenced during a study of hypomethylating agent response in myelodysplastic syndrome. Study-level background: Mean age was around 70 +/- 6 years; diploid cytogenetics predominated.

Two replicates of about 200 ng each gave 400 ng DNA per sample, survey resolution. Original processing notes: Around 1.5% of 150,000 to 200,000 clonotypes matched previously reported viral-epitope-specific VDJdb entries. Sequencing was performed with immunoSEQ multiplex PCR; in TCRdb, only in-frame clones are kept and a portion is missing. The V and J calls and the clone size are those of that table, but D and trimming were determined from the DNA. Here the sample spans several thousand clones, roughly four fifths being singletons. The CDR3 totals 14 residues. The germline CDR1 and CDR2 sequences are SGHRS and YFSETQ. The V end was cut by 0 bases, the J end by 2 bases, with 7 bases between.

The gene calls are TRBV5-1 and TRBJ2-3; D is possibly TRBD1 (5 bases). The material sequenced was bone marrow, taken before or after starting hypomethylating agent treatment for myelodysplastic syndrome (not recorded which). The sequence was collected from a human donor with myelodysplastic syndrome. CDR3 nucleotide sequence: TGCGCCAGCAGCTTGGGACAGATCACAGATACGCAGTATTTT. Its translation: CASSLGQITDTQYF.